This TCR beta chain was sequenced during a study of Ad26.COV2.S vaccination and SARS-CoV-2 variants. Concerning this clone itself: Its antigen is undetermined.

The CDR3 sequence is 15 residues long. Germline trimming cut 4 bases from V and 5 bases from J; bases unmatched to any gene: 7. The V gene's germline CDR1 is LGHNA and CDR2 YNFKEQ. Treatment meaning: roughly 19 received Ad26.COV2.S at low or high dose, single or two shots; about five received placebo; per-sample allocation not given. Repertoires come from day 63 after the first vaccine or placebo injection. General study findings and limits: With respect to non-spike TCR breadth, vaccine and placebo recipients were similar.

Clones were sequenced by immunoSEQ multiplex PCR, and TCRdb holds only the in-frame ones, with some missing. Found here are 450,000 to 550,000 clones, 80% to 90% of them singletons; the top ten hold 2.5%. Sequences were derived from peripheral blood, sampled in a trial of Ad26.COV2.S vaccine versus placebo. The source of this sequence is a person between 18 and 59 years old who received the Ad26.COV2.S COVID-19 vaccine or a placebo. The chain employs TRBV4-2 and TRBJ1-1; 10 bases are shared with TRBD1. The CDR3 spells CASSPDRTGGTEAFF. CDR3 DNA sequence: TGTGCCAGCAGCCCTGACCGGACAGGGGGTACTGAAGCTTTCTTT.